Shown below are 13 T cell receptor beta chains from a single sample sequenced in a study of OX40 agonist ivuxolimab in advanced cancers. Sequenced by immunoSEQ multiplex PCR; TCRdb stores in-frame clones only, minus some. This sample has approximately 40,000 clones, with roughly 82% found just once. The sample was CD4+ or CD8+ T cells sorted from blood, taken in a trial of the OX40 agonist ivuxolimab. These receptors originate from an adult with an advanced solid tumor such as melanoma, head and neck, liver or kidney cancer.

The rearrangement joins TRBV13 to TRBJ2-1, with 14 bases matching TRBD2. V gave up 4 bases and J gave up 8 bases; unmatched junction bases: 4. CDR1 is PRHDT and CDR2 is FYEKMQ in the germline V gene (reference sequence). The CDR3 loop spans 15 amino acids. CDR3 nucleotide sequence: TGTGCCAGCAGCTCACGGACTAGCGGGAGGTATGAGCAGTTCTTC. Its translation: CASSSRTSGRYEQFF.

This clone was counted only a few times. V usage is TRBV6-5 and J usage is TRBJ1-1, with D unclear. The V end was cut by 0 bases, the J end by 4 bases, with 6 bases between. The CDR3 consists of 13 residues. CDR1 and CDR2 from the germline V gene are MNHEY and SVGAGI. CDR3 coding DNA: TGTGCCAGCAGTTACTCTCAGGCCACTGAAGCTTTCTTT. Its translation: CASSYSQATEAFF.

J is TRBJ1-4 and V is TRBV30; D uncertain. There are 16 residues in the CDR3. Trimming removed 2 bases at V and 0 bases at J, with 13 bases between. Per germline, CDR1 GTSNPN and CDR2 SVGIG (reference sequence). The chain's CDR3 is CAWSLPNGATNEKLFF. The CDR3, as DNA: TGTGCCTGGAGTCTTCCGAACGGGGCAACTAATGAAAAACTGTTTTTT.

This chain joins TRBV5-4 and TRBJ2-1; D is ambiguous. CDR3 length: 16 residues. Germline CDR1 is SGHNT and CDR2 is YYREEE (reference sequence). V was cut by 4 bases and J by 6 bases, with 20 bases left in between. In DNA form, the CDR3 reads TGTGCCAGCAGCGCTAGTCTTAACTCCATCGGCAATGAGCAGTTCTTC. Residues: CASSASLNSIGNEQFF.

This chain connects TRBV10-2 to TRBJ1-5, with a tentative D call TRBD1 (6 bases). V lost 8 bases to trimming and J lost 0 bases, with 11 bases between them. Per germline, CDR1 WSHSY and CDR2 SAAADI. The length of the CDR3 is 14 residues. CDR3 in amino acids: CASGGSNSNQPQHF. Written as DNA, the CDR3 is TGCGCCAGCGGGGGCAGCAATAGCAATCAGCCCCAGCATTTT.

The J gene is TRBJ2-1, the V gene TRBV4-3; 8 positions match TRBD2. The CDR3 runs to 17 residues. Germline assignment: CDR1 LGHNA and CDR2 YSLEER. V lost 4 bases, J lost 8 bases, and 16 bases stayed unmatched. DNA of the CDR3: TGCGCCAGCAGCCTTAAGATTAGGAGCGGGAGCGCCCATGAGCAGTTCTTC. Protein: CASSLKIRSGSAHEQFF.

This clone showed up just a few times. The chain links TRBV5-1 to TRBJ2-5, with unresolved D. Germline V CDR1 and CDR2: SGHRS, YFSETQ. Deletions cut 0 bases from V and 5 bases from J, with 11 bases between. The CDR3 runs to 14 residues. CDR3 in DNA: TGCGCCAGCAGCTTGGGTCGGAGAGGTGAGACCCAGTACTTC. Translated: CASSLGRRGETQYF.

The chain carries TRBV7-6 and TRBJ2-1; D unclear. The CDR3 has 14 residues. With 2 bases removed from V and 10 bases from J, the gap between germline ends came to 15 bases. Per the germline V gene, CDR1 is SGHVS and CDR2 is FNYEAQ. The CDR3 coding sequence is TGTGCCAGCAGCTTAATCGTGGCCTCCAGCGAGCAGTTCTTC. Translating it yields CASSLIVASSEQFF.

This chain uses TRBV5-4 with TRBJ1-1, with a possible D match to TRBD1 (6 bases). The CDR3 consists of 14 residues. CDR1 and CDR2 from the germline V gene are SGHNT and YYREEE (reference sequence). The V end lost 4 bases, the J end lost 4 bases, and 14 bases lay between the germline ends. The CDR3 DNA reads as TGTGCCAGCAGCGGCCCTGCGGGGGCCACTGAAGCTTTCTTT. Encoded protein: CASSGPAGATEAFF.

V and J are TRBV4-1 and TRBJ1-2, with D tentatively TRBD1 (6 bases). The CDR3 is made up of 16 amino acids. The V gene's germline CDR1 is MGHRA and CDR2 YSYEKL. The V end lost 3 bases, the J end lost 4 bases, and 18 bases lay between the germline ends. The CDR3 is CASSQISGAAVYGYTF. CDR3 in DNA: TGCGCCAGCAGCCAGATATCAGGGGCAGCGGTCTATGGCTACACCTTC.

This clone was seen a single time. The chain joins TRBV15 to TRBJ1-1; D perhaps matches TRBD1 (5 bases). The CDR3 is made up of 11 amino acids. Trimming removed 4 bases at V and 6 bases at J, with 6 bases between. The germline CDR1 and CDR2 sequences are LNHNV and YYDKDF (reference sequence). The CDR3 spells CATSMGAEAFF. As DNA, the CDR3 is TGTGCCACCAGCATGGGGGCTGAAGCTTTCTTT. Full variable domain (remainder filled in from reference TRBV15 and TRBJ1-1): DAMVIQNPRYQVTQFGKPVTLSCSQTLNHNVMYWYQQKSSQAPKLLFHYYDKDFNNEADTPDNFQSRRPNTSFCFLDIRSPGLGDTAMYLCATSMGAEAFFGQGTRLTVV.

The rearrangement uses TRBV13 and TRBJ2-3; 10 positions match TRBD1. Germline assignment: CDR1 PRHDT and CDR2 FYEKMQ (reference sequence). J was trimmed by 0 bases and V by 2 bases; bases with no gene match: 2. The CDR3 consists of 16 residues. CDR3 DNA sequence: TGTGCCAGCAGCTTACGGACAGGGGGGAGCACAGATACGCAGTATTTT. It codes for CASSLRTGGSTDTQYF. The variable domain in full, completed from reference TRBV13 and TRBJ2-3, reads AAGVIQSPRHLIKEKRETATLKCYPIPRHDTVYWYQQGPGQDPQFLISFYEKMQSDKGSIPDRFSAQQFSDYHSELNMSSLELGDSALYFCASSLRTGGSTDTQYFGPGTRLTVL.

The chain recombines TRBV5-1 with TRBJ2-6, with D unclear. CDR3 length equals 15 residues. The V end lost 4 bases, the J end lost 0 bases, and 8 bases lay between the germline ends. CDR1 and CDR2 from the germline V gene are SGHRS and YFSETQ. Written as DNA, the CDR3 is TGCGCCAGCAGCACCGACGGCTCTGGGGCCAACGTCCTGACTTTC. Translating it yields CASSTDGSGANVLTF.